Shown below are 17 T cell receptor beta chains from a single sample sequenced in a study of STAT3 mutations in large granular lymphocyte leukemia. TCRdb keeps only in-frame clones here, not all; method: immunoSEQ multiplex PCR. The sample yields some 30,000 clones, approximately 83% seen once. These receptors are not linked to any known antigen. Study-wide results and caveats: Every T-cell large granular lymphocyte leukemia patient had at least one immunodominant TCR beta clonotype.

Specimen: peripheral blood mononuclear cells. Receptor source: a man aged 55 to 69 with T-cell large granular lymphocyte leukemia. Some clones in this sample may be carry-over from other donors' samples.

J is TRBJ2-2 and V is TRBV6-1; 8 bases are a match to TRBD1. After removal of 5 bases from V and 1 base from J, the junction contained 3 bases not matched to a gene. This CDR3 is built from 15 residues. Germline CDR1 is MNHNS and CDR2 is SASEGT. The CDR3 loop reads CASSLQGGNTGELFF. The CDR3 coding sequence is TGTGCCAGCAGTTTACAGGGGGGGAACACCGGGGAGCTGTTTTTT.

The V gene is TRBV5-1, the J gene TRBJ2-7; possibly TRBD1 for D (5 bases). The CDR3 sequence is 14 residues long. The V gene's germline CDR1 is SGHRS and CDR2 YFSETQ. The V end lost 1 base, the J end lost 1 base, and 9 bases lay between the germline ends. The CDR3 region has the DNA TGCGCCAGCAGCTTGACAGGTCCTTCCTACGAGCAGTACTTC. This codes for CASSLTGPSYEQYF.

The chain uses TRBV4-1 and TRBJ2-5; D not resolved. CDR3 length: 14 amino acids. The V end was cut by 2 bases, the J end by 3 bases, with 10 bases between. Germline V CDR1 and CDR2: MGHRA, YSYEKL. The CDR3 loop reads CASSQSTREETQYF. Here the CDR3 DNA reads TGCGCCAGCAGCCAATCCACCCGGGAAGAGACCCAGTACTTC.

The CDR3 loop reads CASSLIAGSTDTQYF. Written as DNA, the CDR3 is TGCGCCAGCAGCCTGATAGCGGGGAGCACAGATACGCAGTATTTT. The chain is built from TRBV4-3 and TRBJ2-3; 8 bases agree with TRBD2. Trimming removed 4 bases from V and 0 bases from J; junction bases left unmatched: 3. The CDR3 totals 15 residues. CDR1 LGHNA and CDR2 YSLEER come from the germline V gene.

This chain joins TRBV28 and TRBJ1-2; D ambiguous. Trimming took 7 bases from V and 6 from J, leaving 12 bases between them. This CDR3 region has 12 residues. CDR1 is MDHEN, CDR2 SYDVKM, per germline. In nucleotides, the CDR3 is TGTGCCAGCAACTCTGTGGGCAATGGCTACACCTTC. It translates to CASNSVGNGYTF.

The chain recombines TRBV18 with TRBJ2-7; the match to TRBD2 covers 11 bases. Trimming took 2 bases from V and 5 from J; bases not matched to a gene: 11. The CDR3 runs to 17 residues. Germline values: CDR1 KGHSH, CDR2 LQKENI. The CDR3 bases are TGTGCCAGCTCACCAAGGTCCTTACTAGCGGGAGTGGACGAGCAGTACTTC. Protein sequence: CASSPRSLLAGVDEQYF.

The chain has TRBV5-1 and TRBJ2-7, with 9 bases aligning to TRBD2. The length of the CDR3 is 13 residues. J was trimmed by 6 bases and V by 4 bases; bases with no gene match: 5. Looked up from germline, CDR1 is SGHRS and CDR2 is YFSETQ. CDR3 region: CASSLSGGLEQYF. CDR3 nucleotide sequence: TGCGCCAGCAGCCTTAGCGGGGGCCTCGAGCAGTACTTC.

The CDR3 protein is CASSSVAGGQPYEQYF. The CDR3 nucleotides are TGTGCCAGCAGCTCCGTAGCGGGAGGTCAACCCTACGAGCAGTACTTC. The chain combines TRBV5-4 with TRBJ2-7; 10 bases are shared with TRBD2. V lost 3 bases, J lost 2 bases, and 8 bases stayed unmatched. The CDR3 consists of 16 residues. From germline, CDR1 is SGHNT and CDR2 YYREEE (reference sequence).

This chain uses TRBV7-9 with TRBJ2-7; D might be TRBD2 (6 bases). Trimming pared 5 bases from V and 0 bases from J, leaving 14 bases between. This CDR3 comprises 15 residues. Germline V lookup: CDR1 SEHNR, CDR2 FQNEAQ (reference sequence). CDR3 protein: CASSLTGSNSYEQYF. In DNA, the CDR3 is TGTGCCAGCAGCCTAACCGGGAGTAACTCCTACGAGCAGTACTTC.

The chain employs TRBV7-2 and TRBJ2-7; 8 positions match TRBD1. CDR1 SGHTA and CDR2 FQGNSA come from the germline V gene. This CDR3 has 13 residues. The J segment lost 1 base and the V segment lost 6 bases, leaving 2 bases of the junction unmatched. CDR3 coding DNA: TGTGCCAGCAGACAGGGGGTATCCTACGAGCAGTACTTC. It translates to CASRQGVSYEQYF.

This chain uses TRBV5-5 with TRBJ2-7; tentatively, D is TRBD1 or TRBD2 (5 bases each). Trimming left V 2 bases short and J 4 bases short, with 10 bases between. CDR3 length: 13 amino acids. Germline V lookup: CDR1 SGHKS, CDR2 YYEKEE (reference sequence). The CDR3 is CASSFGALYEQYF. The CDR3 nucleotides are TGTGCCAGCAGCTTCGGGGCACTTTACGAGCAGTACTTC.

On this clone: The junction does not match germline at one end; this may be a read error. The chain links TRBV7-7 to TRBJ2-7; TRBD1 is a possible D gene (6 bases). The CDR3 has 16 amino acids. CDR1 and CDR2 from the germline V gene are SSHAT and FNYEAQ (reference sequence). CDR3 protein: CASSSDSTGTWGEQYF. The CDR3 region has the DNA TGTGCTAGCAGCTCCGATTCGACAGGAACGTGGGGCGAGCAGTACTTC.

CDR3 DNA: TGTGCCAGCACCTTTAGCGGGAGGGCCGTCGAGCAGTACTTC. Protein product: CASTFSGRAVEQYF. V is TRBV6-5 and J is TRBJ2-7, with 11 bases identical to TRBD2. With V trimmed by 7 bases and J by 6 bases, 8 bases remained unmatched. The CDR3 covers 14 residues. Germline values: CDR1 MNHEY, CDR2 SVGAGI.

The chain employs TRBV11-2 and TRBJ2-7, with D tentatively TRBD2 (6 bases). The germline V gene encodes CDR1 SGHAT and CDR2 FQNNGV. The CDR3 loop spans 12 amino acids. V dropped 7 bases and J dropped 6 bases, with 13 bases sitting between them. The CDR3 protein is CASIGGISEQYF. DNA for the CDR3: TGTGCCAGCATCGGCGGGATCAGCGAGCAGTACTTC.

The V call is TRBV29-1, the J call TRBJ1-3, with D uncertain. The CDR3 is made up of 12 amino acids. Germline loops: CDR1 SQVTM, CDR2 ANQGSEA. The V and J ends lost 4 bases and 4 bases respectively, with 8 bases between them. As DNA, the CDR3 is TGCAGCGTTGGGACCTACGGAAACACCATATATTTT. Translation gives CSVGTYGNTIYF.

V usage is TRBV4-2 and J usage is TRBJ2-1; 8 bases map to TRBD1. V lost 1 base and J lost 0; bases outside the gene matches: 2. The CDR3 totals 16 residues. Germline lookup yields CDR1 LGHNA and CDR2 YNFKEQ. The DNA of the CDR3 is TGTGCCAGCAGCCAAGCCGGGACAGGCTCCTACAATGAGCAGTTCTTC. It codes for CASSQAGTGSYNEQFF.

The chain recombines TRBV30 with TRBJ1-5, with D possibly matching TRBD1 (5 bases). This CDR3 has 16 residues. Trimming stripped 0 bases from V and 2 bases from J, with 14 bases between. Looked up from germline, CDR1 is GTSNPN and CDR2 is SVGIG (reference sequence). The CDR3 sequence: CAWSVRRGNGNQPQHF. The CDR3 bases are TGTGCCTGGAGTGTACGAAGGGGAAACGGCAATCAGCCCCAGCATTTT.